Listed here is a single T cell receptor beta chain. Its antigen is undetermined. Clinical symptoms, serum thyroxine and TRAb, thyroid ultrasound and orbital computed tomography were used for the diagnoses. PBMCs came from more than 8.5 ml fresh peripheral blood. Germline V lookup: CDR1 SGHVS, CDR2 FNYEAQ. The CDR3 has 19 residues. V shed 5 bases and J shed 0 bases, with 22 bases lying between them. This sample stems from a study of T cells in Graves' hyperthyroidism and ophthalmopathy. Amplified TCR beta CDR3 regions derived from RNA transcripts. The primer set for the first-round RT-PCR of the TCR CDR3 was HTBI. TCRdb reanalysed the multiplex PCR reads using MiXCR and keeps one entry per CDR3 protein. Of around 300,000 distinct CDR3 sequences listed, about 20% are singletons. Findings and limits, study-wide: Most expanded thyroid clonotypes above 0.001 recurred in blood. Ophthalmopathy prediction by the model preceded onset by a median about 6.3 months.

The TCR sequence derives from a young man with Graves' ophthalmopathy. The chain links TRBV7-6 to TRBJ2-2; D is perhaps TRBD1 or TRBD2 (5 bases each). Sequencing was performed on blood. DNA for the CDR3: TGTGCCAGCAGCCCCCGGGAAGGGACGCCCGGGTCGAACACCGGGGAGCTGTTTTTT. As protein: CASSPREGTPGSNTGELFF.